These T cell receptor beta chains were read from a single sample in a study of T-cell memory formation after mild COVID-19. TCRdb passed the 5' RACE reads through MiXCR, listing each CDR3 protein once. The table records roughly 200,000 distinct CDR3 sequences, 15% to 20% of them present only once. Specimen: PBMCs or a T cell subset sorted from them (not recorded which). These receptors were taken from an adult woman who had mild COVID-19 (a few samples of this study predate the infection). Cell type and time point are not known. Each CDR3 is given with its conserved first and last residue. The D gene is left open where the match is weak. Clone sizes are given selectively: once, few, many, or a class where the clone is expanded.

j_call: TRBJ1-1
clone_size: NA
v_call: TRBV29-1
d_call: TRBD1
cdr3_aa: CSAGLGQGRYYTEAFF
cdr3_nt: TGCAGCGCCGGGTTAGGACAGGGGAGATATTACACTGAAGCTTTCTTT

j_call: TRBJ2-7
clone_size: few
v_call: TRBV14
d_call: NA
cdr3_aa: CASQDYEQYF
cdr3_nt: TGTGCCAGCCAAGATTACGAGCAGTACTTC

j_call: TRBJ2-1
clone_size: NA
v_call: TRBV7-3
d_call: NA
cdr3_aa: CASSLHGDYNEQFF
cdr3_nt: TGTGCCAGCAGCTTACACGGGGACTACAATGAGCAGTTCTTC

j_call: TRBJ2-5
clone_size: few
v_call: TRBV20-1
d_call: NA
cdr3_aa: CSAPRETQYF
cdr3_nt: TGCAGTGCTCCCCGGGAGACCCAGTACTTC

j_call: TRBJ2-3
clone_size: many
v_call: TRBV2
d_call: TRBD1
cdr3_aa: CASSRDRSTDTQYF
cdr3_nt: TGTGCCAGCAGTCGGGACAGGAGCACAGATACGCAGTATTTT

j_call: TRBJ1-1
clone_size: NA
v_call: TRBV7-8
d_call: NA
cdr3_aa: CASSLTRDMEAFF
cdr3_nt: TGTGCCAGCAGCTTAACCAGGGATATGGAAGCTTTCTTT

j_call: TRBJ1-1
clone_size: NA
v_call: TRBV29-1
d_call: TRBD1
cdr3_aa: CSTGGRTEAFF
cdr3_nt: TGCTCAACAGGGGGGCGAACTGAAGCTTTCTTT

j_call: TRBJ2-7
clone_size: NA
v_call: TRBV11-1
d_call: NA
cdr3_aa: CASSLVWGNYEQYF
cdr3_nt: TGTGCCAGCAGCTTAGTCTGGGGAAACTACGAGCAGTACTTC

j_call: TRBJ1-1
clone_size: NA
v_call: TRBV18
d_call: NA
cdr3_aa: CASSPAGANTEAFF
cdr3_nt: TGTGCCAGCTCGCCCGCGGGTGCGAACACTGAAGCTTTCTTT

j_call: TRBJ2-3
clone_size: NA
v_call: TRBV9
d_call: TRBD1
cdr3_aa: CASSAGTGTGATDTQYF
cdr3_nt: TGTGCCAGCAGCGCAGGAACCGGGACAGGGGCCACAGATACGCAGTATTTT

j_call: TRBJ2-7
clone_size: few
v_call: TRBV5-1
d_call: TRBD2
cdr3_aa: CASSFLAGGYEQYF
cdr3_nt: TGCGCCAGCAGCTTTCTAGCGGGGGGCTACGAGCAGTACTTC

j_call: TRBJ2-6
clone_size: few
v_call: TRBV7-9
d_call: NA
cdr3_aa: CASSFKLGDSGANVLTF
cdr3_nt: TGTGCCAGCAGCTTTAAGCTAGGCGACTCTGGGGCCAACGTCCTGACTTTC

j_call: TRBJ2-7
clone_size: NA
v_call: TRBV6-2/TRBV6-3
d_call: TRBD2
cdr3_aa: CATRGFRDTGTSGGYEQYF
cdr3_nt: TGTGCCACCCGCGGGTTCCGGGACACAGGGACTAGCGGAGGCTACGAGCAGTACTTC

j_call: TRBJ2-1
clone_size: NA
v_call: TRBV12-3/TRBV12-4
d_call: TRBD2
cdr3_aa: CASTLGLAHNEQFF
cdr3_nt: TGTGCCAGCACCCTCGGACTAGCCCACAATGAGCAGTTCTTC

j_call: TRBJ1-1
clone_size: few
v_call: TRBV28
d_call: TRBD1
cdr3_aa: CASTTGVRTEAFF
cdr3_nt: TGTGCCAGCACGACAGGGGTTCGGACTGAAGCTTTCTTT

j_call: TRBJ2-7
clone_size: NA
v_call: TRBV3-1
d_call: NA
cdr3_aa: CASSHALRGYEQYF
cdr3_nt: TGTGCCAGCAGCCATGCCCTAAGGGGCTACGAGCAGTACTTC

j_call: TRBJ2-6
clone_size: NA
v_call: TRBV29-1
d_call: NA
cdr3_aa: CSVQGSGANVLTF
cdr3_nt: TGCAGCGTTCAGGGATCTGGGGCCAACGTCCTGACTTTC

j_call: TRBJ2-4
clone_size: few
v_call: TRBV7-2
d_call: TRBD2
cdr3_aa: CASRLLAGAKNIQYF
cdr3_nt: TGTGCCAGCAGGTTACTAGCGGGAGCCAAAAACATTCAGTACTTC

j_call: TRBJ2-4
clone_size: few
v_call: TRBV7-2
d_call: NA
cdr3_aa: CASSFSSGSYIQYF
cdr3_nt: TGTGCCAGCAGCTTCTCTTCCGGGAGTTACATTCAGTACTTC

j_call: TRBJ2-2
clone_size: NA
v_call: TRBV18
d_call: TRBD1
cdr3_aa: CASSPGTGGLTGELFF
cdr3_nt: TGTGCCAGCTCACCAGGGACAGGGGGCCTCACCGGGGAGCTGTTTTTT

j_call: TRBJ1-1
clone_size: few
v_call: TRBV15
d_call: NA
cdr3_aa: CATSRQGSTEAFF
cdr3_nt: TGTGCCACCAGCAGACAGGGGAGCACTGAAGCTTTCTTT

j_call: TRBJ2-5
clone_size: few
v_call: TRBV29-1
d_call: TRBD2
cdr3_aa: CSGGGSGSGRSSQETQYF
cdr3_nt: TGCAGCGGGGGGGGTAGCGGGTCCGGGAGAAGTTCCCAAGAGACCCAGTACTTC

j_call: TRBJ2-5
clone_size: few
v_call: TRBV7-2
d_call: NA
cdr3_aa: CASSSSMETQYF
cdr3_nt: TGTGCCAGCAGCTCTTCTATGGAGACCCAGTACTTC

j_call: TRBJ1-6
clone_size: few
v_call: TRBV6-6
d_call: NA
cdr3_aa: CASSYSIQGQSPLHF
cdr3_nt: TGTGCCAGCAGTTACTCGATTCAGGGGCAGTCACCCCTCCACTTT

j_call: TRBJ2-7
clone_size: NA
v_call: TRBV29-1
d_call: TRBD2
cdr3_aa: CSARGGSVPEQYF
cdr3_nt: TGCAGCGCCCGGGGGGGGTCAGTACCCGAGCAGTACTTC

j_call: TRBJ2-1
clone_size: many
v_call: TRBV24-1
d_call: NA
cdr3_aa: CATSDRPNRNYRRHNEQFF
cdr3_nt: TGTGCCACCAGTGACCGCCCGAACAGGAATTACCGCCGACACAATGAGCAGTTCTTC

j_call: TRBJ1-4
clone_size: many
v_call: TRBV12-3/TRBV12-4
d_call: NA
cdr3_aa: CASTLSRGTSTEKLFF
cdr3_nt: TGTGCCAGCACCCTAAGCAGGGGAACCTCAACCGAAAAACTGTTTTTT

j_call: TRBJ2-3
clone_size: many
v_call: TRBV11-2
d_call: NA
cdr3_aa: CASSRTVRTDTQYF
cdr3_nt: TGTGCCAGCAGCCGGACAGTCCGCACAGATACGCAGTATTTT

j_call: TRBJ2-3
clone_size: few
v_call: TRBV2
d_call: TRBD2
cdr3_aa: CASRALGTSGRTQYF
cdr3_nt: TGTGCCAGCAGAGCCTTAGGGACTAGCGGGAGGACGCAGTATTTT

j_call: TRBJ2-3
clone_size: NA
v_call: TRBV24-1
d_call: NA
cdr3_aa: CATRERGASDTQYF
cdr3_nt: TGTGCCACCAGAGAGAGGGGGGCCTCGGATACGCAGTATTTT

j_call: TRBJ2-7
clone_size: NA
v_call: TRBV4-2
d_call: TRBD1
cdr3_aa: CASSQQTGGEYEQYF
cdr3_nt: TGTGCCAGCAGCCAGCAGACAGGGGGCGAATACGAGCAGTACTTC

j_call: TRBJ2-3
clone_size: once
v_call: TRBV20-1
d_call: TRBD2
cdr3_aa: CSASRTSGRATDTQYF
cdr3_nt: TGCAGTGCTAGTCGGACTAGCGGGAGGGCAACAGATACGCAGTATTTT

j_call: TRBJ2-1
clone_size: few
v_call: TRBV21-1
d_call: NA
cdr3_aa: CASSEGGEQFF
cdr3_nt: TGTGCCAGCAGCGAGGGAGGTGAGCAGTTCTTC

j_call: TRBJ2-3
clone_size: NA
v_call: TRBV30
d_call: TRBD2
cdr3_aa: CACSLSGDLQQYF
cdr3_nt: TGTGCCTGCAGTCTCAGCGGGGACTTACAGCAGTATTTT

j_call: TRBJ1-2
clone_size: NA
v_call: TRBV2
d_call: TRBD1
cdr3_aa: CASRETGQGNYGYTF
cdr3_nt: TGTGCCAGCAGGGAGACAGGGCAGGGAAACTATGGCTACACCTTC

j_call: TRBJ1-2
clone_size: NA
v_call: TRBV19
d_call: TRBD1
cdr3_aa: CASRPSGQGSGYTF
cdr3_nt: TGTGCCAGTAGGCCCTCCGGACAGGGCTCTGGCTACACCTTC